Each of the 5 T cell receptor beta chains below was sequenced from the same sample in a study of blood T cell repertoires in COVID-19. This table comes from immunoSEQ multiplex PCR, and its TCRdb copy is limited to in-frame clones, with some not included. The sample holds hundreds of thousands of clones, more than 70% seen once. The sample was peripheral blood. These receptors all come from a woman between 25 and 40 years old with COVID-19, enrolled during active disease.

V gene TRBV2 combines with J gene TRBJ2-7; possible D gene TRBD2, 5 bases. CDR3 length equals 13 residues. The germline gives CDR1 SNHLY, CDR2 FYNNEI. V was shortened by 4 bases and J by 4 bases, with 11 bases between the two germline ends. For the CDR3, the DNA is TGTGCCAGCAGTGTTCGGGGTGGGTACGAGCAGTACTTC. As protein: CASSVRGGYEQYF.

This clone turned up a few times. The rearrangement joins TRBV18 to TRBJ2-3; 8 bases fit TRBD1. The V and J ends lost 2 bases and 4 bases, in that order; junction bases with no gene match: 5. The germline V gene encodes CDR1 KGHSH and CDR2 LQKENI. The CDR3 spans 15 residues. For the CDR3, the DNA is TGTGCCAGCTCACCAGTCCGACAGGGGTCAGATACGCAGTATTTT. Protein sequence: CASSPVRQGSDTQYF.

The chain uses TRBV19 and TRBJ2-1, with D possibly TRBD1 on 6 matching bases. In germline, CDR1 is LNHDA, CDR2 SQIVND (reference sequence). V shed 4 bases and J shed 6 bases, with 10 bases lying between them. The CDR3 is 13 amino acids. The CDR3 bases are TGTGCCAGTAGTAGTAACAGGGTCAATGAGCAGTTCTTC. It encodes CASSSNRVNEQFF.

The CDR3 sequence is CASSLWRGGNYNEQFF. CDR3 DNA: TGTGCCAGCAGCTTGTGGCGGGGGGGGAACTACAATGAGCAGTTCTTC. The rearrangement links TRBV5-8 to TRBJ2-1, with 9 bases aligning to TRBD2. J gave up 3 bases and V 1 base, and 5 bases lay outside the gene matches. Germline lookup yields CDR1 SGHTS and CDR2 YDEGEE. This CDR3 is built from 16 residues.

This chain links TRBV24-1 with TRBJ1-1; D not certain. The CDR3 is made up of 15 amino acids. The V and J ends lost 3 bases and 2 bases respectively, with 12 bases between them. The germline V gene encodes CDR1 KGHDR and CDR2 SFDVKD. The CDR3 region has the DNA TGTGCCACCAGTGATACCCCGGGTACTAACACTGAAGCTTTCTTT. Amino acids: CATSDTPGTNTEAFF.